This T cell receptor (beta chain) is from a study of blood T cell repertoires in COVID-19. Study details: T cells, B-cell-depleted T cells, or PBMCs provided the cDNA or gDNA that served as material.

Under the authors' procedure: Amplification of reference gene primers was used by the study to estimate nucleated cell counts. Here immunoSEQ multiplex PCR was the method, and the copy in TCRdb shows in-frame clones only, minus some. Clone size and the V and J calls come from that table; the DNA yielded D and trimming. The sample has over 150,000 clones, 78% seen once; the top ten hold roughly 1.5%. This TCR derives from a man older than 75 with acute or convalescent COVID-19. Sequencing was done on a sample of peripheral blood.

CDR3 loop: CASIPPGSNQPQHF. The CDR3 region has the DNA TGTGCCAGCATCCCTCCGGGGAGCAATCAGCCCCAGCATTTT. This chain joins TRBV28 and TRBJ1-5, with D uncertain. The V gene's germline CDR1 is MDHEN and CDR2 SYDVKM. The CDR3 spans 14 residues. Trimming cost V 7 bases and J 1 base, with 11 bases left between them.